The clone carrying this T cell receptor (beta chain) was detected only a few times. At one end the junction does not follow the germline gene, possibly because of a read error. This entry is derived from a study of blood T cell repertoires in COVID-19. Across the whole study: There were acute and convalescent COVID-19 samples, and they came from the United States, Italy and Spain. PBMCs, B-cell-depleted T cells, or T cells provided the cDNA or gDNA that made up the material.

The CDR3 spans 13 residues. Germline-derived CDR1 and CDR2 are SGHNT and YYREEE (reference sequence). Original data processing: Reference gene primer amplification gave estimated nucleated cell counts. Only in-frame clones appear in the TCRdb table, and some are missing; sequencing was by immunoSEQ multiplex PCR. V and J calls and clone size are given by that table; D and trimming were obtained from the DNA. The top ten hold about 2.3% of the sample, which has 150,000 to 200,000 clones, more than 75% seen once. The sample was peripheral blood. The receptor's source is a man aged 18 to 29 with acute or convalescent COVID-19. The rearrangement uses TRBV5-4 and TRBJ1-5, with 7 bases fitting TRBD1. DNA of the CDR3: TGTGCCAGCAGCTTACAGGGGAATCTGCCCCAGCATTTT. Translating it yields CASSLQGNLPQHF.